This TCR beta chain was retrieved from a study of T cell repertoires in cytomegalovirus infection. Turning to the study itself: Matching HLA type and CMV infection were both indicated by public TCR beta signatures.

This CDR3 is built from 12 residues. Germline V lookup: CDR1 SGHVS, CDR2 FNYEAQ. TCRdb re-called the reads through MiXCR, storing one row per CDR3 protein. Among 170,000 or so distinct CDR3 sequences, roughly 15% were seen once, and the ten largest hold approximately 25%. To note about this clonotype: Its ends do not fully match the called genes, so a read error is possible.

Sequences were obtained from CD8+ T cells from PBMCs. The chain is built from TRBV7-6 and TRBJ1-2; unclear D gene. This TCR came from a human donor in good health (CMV status not recorded). Some clones in this sample may be carry-over from other donors' samples. DNA of the CDR3: TGTGCCTGCAGCTTAGGGAACCGTGGCTACACCTTC. Translation: CACSLGNRGYTF.